This T cell receptor beta chain was identified in a study of T cells in Graves' hyperthyroidism and ophthalmopathy. This clonotype appeared many times. Aged 18 to 65, the patients had hyperthyroidism that was newly diagnosed and had lasted under 2 months. V was pared by 3 bases and J by 9 bases, with 15 bases between. This CDR3 has 15 residues. Germline V CDR1 and CDR2: MDHEN, SYDVKM. Using RNA transcripts as the source, TCR beta CDR3 regions were amplified. TCR CDR3 underwent first-round RT-PCR with the HTBI primer set. Using its own MiXCR run on the multiplex PCR reads, TCRdb lists one record per CDR3 protein. The sample records about 200,000 distinct CDR3 sequences, 15% to 20% being singletons.

V is TRBV28 and J is TRBJ1-6, with D possibly TRBD1 on 6 matching bases. Sequenced input: blood. The TCR was taken from a man in his forties with Graves' hyperthyroidism. For the CDR3, the DNA is TGTGCCAGCAGTTTTCAGGGGAGGAATAGTTCACCCCTCCACTTT. As protein: CASSFQGRNSSPLHF. The full variable domain, in which reference TRBV28 and TRBJ1-6 provide the parts outside the CDR3, is DVKVTQSSRYLVKRTGEKVFLECVQDMDHENMFWYRQDPGLGLRLIYFSYDVKMKEKGDIPEGYSVSREKKERFSLILESASTNQTSMYLCASSFQGRNSSPLHFGNGTRLTVT.